This T cell receptor (beta chain) was recovered during a study of identical twins. Via MiXCR, TCRdb re-called the 5' RACE reads, giving one row per CDR3 protein. The sample contains hundreds of thousands of distinct CDR3 sequences, 6.5% to 9.5% of which appear only once. The CDR3 totals 13 residues. CDR1 and CDR2 from the germline V gene are DFQATT and SNEGSKA (reference sequence). The junction had 7 bases not matched to a gene; V was cut back by 5 bases and J by 3 bases. The same sample was also studied in work on yellow fever vaccine responses in identical twins.

Specimen: memory (CD45RO+) T cells sorted from blood. The chain links TRBV20-1 to TRBJ2-7; 7 bases are a match to TRBD1. The source of this sequence is a woman younger than 35 in good health. For the CDR3, the DNA is TGCAGTGCTCCCATGGGACAGAACTACGAGCAGTACTTC. Translating it yields CSAPMGQNYEQYF.